The 19 T cell receptor beta chains below all came from one sample that was sequenced in a study of T cells in Graves' hyperthyroidism and ophthalmopathy. TCR beta CDR3 regions were amplified from RNA. First-round RT-PCR targeting the TCR CDR3 was performed with the HTBI primer set. TCRdb re-called the multiplex PCR reads with MiXCR, one entry per CDR3 protein. Among about 640,000 distinct CDR3 sequences listed, around 20% were seen once. Sequencing was done on a sample of blood. These receptor sequences come from a young man with Graves' ophthalmopathy.

The chain links TRBV4-3 to TRBJ2-1, with D hard to call. Germline CDR1 LGHNA, CDR2 YSLEER. V dropped 1 base and J dropped 5 bases, with 9 bases sitting between them. The CDR3 runs to 14 residues. Here the CDR3 DNA reads TGCGCCAGCAGCCAAGTTGCCCAGGACAATGAGCAGTTCTTC. This encodes CASSQVAQDNEQFF.

This clonotype came up a few times. The chain links TRBV27 to TRBJ2-3, with 9 positions matching TRBD2. Trimming at V came to 6 bases and at J to 0 bases, leaving 4 bases not matched to a gene. This CDR3 is built from 15 residues. Looked up from germline, CDR1 is MNHEY and CDR2 is SMNVEV (reference sequence). CDR3 sequence reads: CASRWTSDSTDTQYF. DNA for the CDR3: TGTGCCAGCAGATGGACTAGCGATAGCACAGATACGCAGTATTTT.

This chain links TRBV6-1 with TRBJ2-7; D might be TRBD1 or TRBD2, each matching 5 bases. The ends were cut back, 8 bases at V and 2 bases at J, with 13 bases in the middle. CDR1 and CDR2 (germline): MNHNS, SASEGT. The CDR3 loop spans 13 amino acids. The chain's CDR3 is CASQRDRTYEQYF. The CDR3 DNA is TGTGCCAGCCAGAGGGACCGAACCTACGAGCAGTACTTC.

This clonotype was found many times. Written as DNA, the CDR3 is TGCGCCAGCAGCCTGGTTCAAGGGGGGGATACGCAGTATTTT. Encoded protein: CASSLVQGGDTQYF. The rearrangement uses TRBV5-1 and TRBJ2-3; D tentatively reads TRBD1 or TRBD2 (6 bases each). The germline gives CDR1 SGHRS, CDR2 YFSETQ. Trimming pared 4 bases from V and 6 bases from J, leaving 15 bases between. The CDR3 runs 14 residues.

This chain uses TRBV9 with TRBJ1-1; D perhaps matches TRBD1 (6 bases). Between the trimmed V and J ends, which lost 3 bases and 4 bases, there was a span of 13 bases. CDR1 is SGDLS, CDR2 YYNGEE, per germline. This CDR3 contains 14 residues. The CDR3 protein is CASSAPGGATEAFF. CDR3 sequence (DNA): TGTGCCAGCAGCGCCCCGGGGGGGGCCACTGAAGCTTTCTTT. Complete variable domain (other parts from reference TRBV9 and TRBJ1-1): DSGVTQTPKHLITATGQRVTLRCSPRSGDLSVYWYQQSLDQGLQFLIQYYNGEERAKGNILERFSAQQFPDLHSELNLSSLELGDSALYFCASSAPGGATEAFFGQGTRLTVV.

CDR3 bases: TGTGCCAGTAGTATTCTGTCTAGCGGAGTAACCTACAATGAGCAGTTCTTC. This translates into CASSILSSGVTYNEQFF. The V call is TRBV19, the J call TRBJ2-1; 7 bases are a match to TRBD2. The germline V gene encodes CDR1 LNHDA and CDR2 SQIVND (reference sequence). The length of the CDR3 is 17 residues. Trimming took 3 bases from V and 2 from J; bases not matched to a gene: 10.

Concerning this clonotype itself: One end of the junction varies from germline; a read error may be responsible. The rearrangement uses TRBV11-2 and TRBJ2-1; 14 bases are a match to TRBD2. The length of the CDR3 is 17 residues. Germline V gene sequence: CDR1 SGHAT, CDR2 FQNNGV. The CDR3 DNA reads as TGCGCCAGCAGCCAAGGACTAGCGGGAGGCTACTTCAATGAGCAGTTCTTC. Translated, it gives CASSQGLAGGYFNEQFF.

This clonotype was counted only a few times. J is TRBJ2-7 and V is TRBV13; D is tentatively TRBD1 or TRBD2 (5 bases each). There are 14 residues in the CDR3. CDR1 and CDR2 (germline): PRHDT, FYEKMQ (reference sequence). V lost 2 bases to trimming and J lost 2 bases, with 10 bases between them. This CDR3 reads CASSLWDVPYEQYF. The CDR3 DNA sequence: TGTGCCAGCAGCTTATGGGACGTCCCCTACGAGCAGTACTTC.

In the case of this clonotype: A read error may be the cause here, since a much bigger clone is one base away. The CDR3 sequence is CAGSVGLYEQYF. The CDR3 region has the DNA TGTGCCGGCAGTGTCGGGCTCTACGAGCAGTACTTC. This rearrangement joins TRBV2 to TRBJ2-7; no clear D. The germline V gene encodes CDR1 SNHLY and CDR2 FYNNEI. The CDR3 is 12 residues long.

This clonotype was detected ten times or more. This rearrangement joins TRBV11-2 to TRBJ2-7, with D perhaps TRBD2 (5 bases). CDR3 size: 16 residues. V gave up 5 bases and J gave up 2 bases, with 19 bases separating them. Germline V gene lookup returns CDR1 SGHAT and CDR2 FQNNGV. The CDR3 sequence: CASSKRFTAETYEQYF. The CDR3 DNA sequence: TGTGCCAGCAGCAAACGGTTCACAGCGGAAACCTACGAGCAGTACTTC.

This clonotype was counted a few times. The rearrangement links TRBV20-1 to TRBJ2-5; D not resolved. This CDR3 comprises 13 residues. CDR1 is DFQATT and CDR2 is SNEGSKA in the germline V gene (reference sequence). Trimming took off 5 bases at V and 5 bases at J, with 15 bases between the two ends. The CDR3: CSARTSARETQYF. CDR3 DNA: TGCAGTGCTCGGACGTCCGCTCGGGAGACCCAGTACTTC.

The chain employs TRBV29-1 and TRBJ2-5; possibly TRBD1 or TRBD2 for D (5 bases each). V lost 5 bases, J lost 4 bases, and 8 bases lay in between. Per the germline V gene, CDR1 is SQVTM and CDR2 is ANQGSEA. There are 11 residues in the CDR3. The CDR3 region is CSVFGTETQYF. CDR3 nucleotides: TGCAGCGTTTTTGGGACAGAGACCCAGTACTTC.

V and J are TRBV11-2 and TRBJ2-1; 8 bases are shared with TRBD2. With 6 bases clipped from V and 3 bases from J, the junction kept 7 bases outside the gene matches. This CDR3 comprises 15 residues. Germline V gene sequence: CDR1 SGHAT, CDR2 FQNNGV. CDR3 nucleotides: TGTGCCAGCAGTCGTCCTAGCGGGTTCTACAATGAGCAGTTCTTC. Translation gives CASSRPSGFYNEQFF.

Points on this clonotype: Just one base apart from a much larger clone, this may be a read error. The chain couples TRBV28 to TRBJ2-3, with TRBD1 matching over 7 bases. In germline, CDR1 is MDHEN, CDR2 SYDVKM. The CDR3 loop spans 14 amino acids. This CDR3 is CASSMDRLKDAQYF. The CDR3 DNA reads TGTGCCAGCAGCATGGACAGGTTGAAAGATGCGCAGTATTTT.

This chain uses TRBV10-3 with TRBJ1-1, with D tentatively TRBD1 (6 bases). V was pared by 6 bases and J by 5 bases, with 25 bases between. The CDR3 is 17 amino acids. CDR1 is ENHRY and CDR2 is SYGVKD in the germline V gene. The CDR3 coding sequence is TGTGCCATCAGGCCTCTGGGGGGGCTGACTGGTAGTACTGAAGCTTTCTTT. This codes for CAIRPLGGLTGSTEAFF.

This clonotype was recorded a few times. V usage is TRBV28 and J usage is TRBJ2-1; the D gene is possibly TRBD2 (7 bases). V was trimmed by 1 base and J by 2 bases, leaving 12 bases between them. The CDR3 runs to 16 residues. Germline V gene sequence: CDR1 MDHEN, CDR2 SYDVKM. DNA for the CDR3: TGTGCCAGCAGTTTATATCGGGGGGCTCCCTACAATGAGCAGTTCTTC. Translating gives CASSLYRGAPYNEQFF.

This clonotype occurred a few times. The V and J genes are TRBV4-1 and TRBJ1-1; TRBD1 aligns across 12 bases. This CDR3 is 19 amino acids long. Trimming at V came to 3 bases and at J to 4 bases, leaving 15 bases not matched to a gene. Germline CDR1 reads MGHRA; CDR2 reads YSYEKL. CDR3 sequence: CASSHFGVRDRGRGTEAFF. The CDR3 bases are TGCGCCAGCAGCCACTTTGGTGTCCGGGACAGGGGGCGCGGCACTGAAGCTTTCTTT.

This clonotype was detected ten times or more. The chain is built from TRBV3-1 and TRBJ2-7, with D tentatively TRBD1 (5 bases). The length of the CDR3 is 13 residues. V lost 2 bases and J lost 3, with 8 bases in between. CDR1 is LGHDT, CDR2 YNNKEL, per germline (reference sequence). Here the CDR3 reads CASSQLQGYEQYF. The CDR3 DNA sequence: TGTGCCAGCAGCCAATTGCAGGGCTACGAGCAGTACTTC.

V usage is TRBV2 and J usage is TRBJ2-3; TRBD1 might be the D (6 bases). CDR1 and CDR2 (germline): SNHLY, FYNNEI. The CDR3 runs to 15 residues. Trimming cost V 4 bases and J 0 bases, with 11 bases left between them. The CDR3 sequence: CASSVQQGSTDTQYF. CDR3 sequence (DNA): TGTGCCAGCAGTGTGCAACAGGGTAGCACAGATACGCAGTATTTT.